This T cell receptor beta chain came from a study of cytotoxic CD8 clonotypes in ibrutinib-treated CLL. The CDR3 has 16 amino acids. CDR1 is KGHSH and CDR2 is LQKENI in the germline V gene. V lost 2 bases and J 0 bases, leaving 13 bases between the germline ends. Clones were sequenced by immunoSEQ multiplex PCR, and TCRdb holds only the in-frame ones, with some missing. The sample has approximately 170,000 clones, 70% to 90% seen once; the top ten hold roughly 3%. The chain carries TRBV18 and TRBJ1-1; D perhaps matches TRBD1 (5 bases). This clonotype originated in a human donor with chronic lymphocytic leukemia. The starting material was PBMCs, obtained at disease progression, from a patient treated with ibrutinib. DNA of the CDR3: TGTGCCAGCTCACCATCGGGGACTGTGATGAACACTGAAGCTTTCTTT. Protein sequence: CASSPSGTVMNTEAFF.